Presented here are 26 T cell receptor beta chains from one specimen sequenced in a study of blood T cell repertoires in COVID-19. The protocol was immunoSEQ multiplex PCR, while the TCRdb copy is restricted to in-frame clones and leaves out a portion. Found here are a few hundred thousand clones, 75% to 90% of them singletons; the top ten hold roughly 1.1%. Sequencing input: PBMCs or T cells enriched from blood (not recorded which). All receptors derive from a man younger than 40 who had recovered from COVID-19.

V usage is TRBV4-1 and J usage is TRBJ2-7, with 7 bases lining up with TRBD1. V shed 1 base, J shed 1 base, and the junction held 10 bases outside the gene matches. Per germline, CDR1 MGHRA and CDR2 YSYEKL. This CDR3 is built from 17 residues. DNA of the CDR3: TGCGCCAGCAGCCAAGTAGACAGGGCGCCGTCATCCTACGAGCAGTACTTC. Translated: CASSQVDRAPSSYEQYF.

This rearrangement joins TRBV12-1 to TRBJ2-3; TRBD2 is the table's D call and was not checked against the DNA. TRBV12-1 is tagged as a pseudogene. The CDR3 consists of 14 residues. The CDR3: CATRGLAGADTQYF. CDR3 DNA sequence: TGTGCCACGAGAGGACTAGCGGGAGCAGATACGCAGTATTTT.

The chain employs TRBV28 and TRBJ2-7; 8 bases are shared with TRBD1. Losses at the gene ends were 2 bases for V and 4 bases for J; bases not matched to a gene: 4. The germline gives CDR1 MDHEN, CDR2 SYDVKM. The CDR3 has 14 amino acids. The CDR3 here is CASSLTGGSYEQYF. The CDR3 nucleotides are TGTGCCAGCAGTTTAACAGGGGGATCGTACGAGCAGTACTTC.

Turning to this clone: The same CDR3 also results from other DNA sequences found in this sample. The rearrangement uses TRBV28 and TRBJ2-7; D call uncertain. This CDR3 region has 12 residues. The V end was cut by 6 bases, the J end by 4 bases, with 10 bases between. Germline loops: CDR1 MDHEN, CDR2 SYDVKM. The CDR3: CASRTGSYEQYF. CDR3 DNA sequence: TGTGCCAGCAGGACTGGCTCGTACGAGCAGTACTTC.

The J gene is TRBJ2-7, the V gene TRBV6-5; 7 bases align to TRBD2. V shed 6 bases, J shed 3 bases, and the junction held 8 bases outside the gene matches. The CDR3 loop spans 14 amino acids. Per germline, CDR1 MNHEY and CDR2 SVGAGI. CDR3 amino acids: CASRYSSGGYEQYF. In DNA form, the CDR3 reads TGTGCCAGCAGGTATTCCTCGGGAGGCTACGAGCAGTACTTC.

The chain is built from TRBV3-1 (or the pseudogene TRBV3-2) and TRBJ1-4; the D is unclear. Germline V gene lookup returns CDR1 LGHDT and CDR2 YNNKEL (reference sequence). The CDR3 is 16 amino acids. Deletions cut 4 bases from V and 3 bases from J, with 15 bases between. CDR3 residues: CASSLSSGGANEKLFF. The CDR3 bases are TGTGCCAGCAGCCTCAGTTCGGGTGGCGCTAATGAAAAACTGTTTTTT.

V gene TRBV12-3 or TRBV12-4 combines with J gene TRBJ2-3, with D perhaps TRBD1 (5 bases). The CDR3 is 12 amino acids. Trimming took off 2 bases at V and 5 bases at J, with 5 bases between the two ends. The CDR3 DNA is TGTGCCAGCAGTTTAAGGGGAGATACGCAGTATTTT. This codes for CASSLRGDTQYF.

CDR3 amino acids: CSVSRDNEQFF. CDR3 bases: TGCAGCGTTTCTAGAGACAATGAGCAGTTCTTC. The rearrangement links TRBV29-1 to TRBJ2-1; no clear D gene. Trimming pared 5 bases from V and 5 bases from J, leaving 7 bases between. CDR1 and CDR2 from the germline V gene are SQVTM and ANQGSEA. The CDR3 is made up of 11 amino acids.

This clone has more than one count but fewer than ten. This rearrangement joins TRBV6-5 to TRBJ1-1; 8 bases align to TRBD1. The CDR3 is 13 amino acids. The trim removed 6 bases at V and 6 bases at J, leaving 6 bases unmatched. Germline V lookup: CDR1 MNHEY, CDR2 SVGAGI. CDR3 bases: TGTGCCAGCAGACAACAGGGGGTCTCTGAAGCTTTCTTT. Protein product: CASRQQGVSEAFF.

The chain employs TRBV7-9 and TRBJ2-5; TRBD2 agrees at 8 bases. The CDR3 totals 15 residues. Germline V gene lookup returns CDR1 SEHNR and CDR2 FQNEAQ (reference sequence). V lost 5 bases to trimming and J lost 9 bases; unmatched junction nucleotides: 14. The CDR3 protein is CASSPMAGGSAAQYF. Here the CDR3 DNA reads TGTGCCAGCAGCCCGATGGCGGGAGGCTCGGCGGCCCAGTACTTC. Drawing the rest from reference TRBV7-9 and TRBJ2-5, the complete variable domain is DTGVSQNPRHKITKRGQNVTFRCDPISEHNRLYWYRQTLGQGPEFLTYFQNEAQLEKSRLLSDRFSAERPKGSFSTLEIQRTEQGDSAMYLCASSPMAGGSAAQYFGPGTRLLVL.

J is TRBJ1-1 and V is TRBV10-2; unclear D gene. This CDR3 comprises 14 residues. Germline CDR1 WSHSY, CDR2 SAAADI. The V and J ends lost 5 bases and 4 bases respectively, with 14 bases between them. This CDR3 reads CASSPTEYRTEAFF. Here the CDR3 DNA reads TGCGCCAGCAGTCCAACAGAGTACCGCACTGAAGCTTTCTTT.

This clone has more than one count but fewer than ten. This CDR3 is CASSQAFTARGEQYF. In DNA form, the CDR3 reads TGTGCCAGCAGCCAAGCTTTTACAGCTCGTGGCGAGCAGTACTTC. This sequence joins TRBV14 and TRBJ2-7; D gene ambiguous. Trimming removed 1 base from V and 6 bases from J, with 16 bases in between. This CDR3 has 15 amino acids. Germline V CDR1 and CDR2: SGHDN, FVKESK.

The V gene is TRBV28, the J gene TRBJ2-7; the D is unclear. The CDR3 extends over 11 amino acids. Per the germline V gene, CDR1 is MDHEN and CDR2 is SYDVKM. The ends were cut back, 5 bases at V and 6 bases at J, with 8 bases in the middle. The CDR3 region is CASSAPGEQYF. Here the CDR3 DNA reads TGTGCCAGCAGTGCCCCCGGCGAGCAGTACTTC.

This clone was observed a few times. Other DNA sequences within the sample encode an identical CDR3. V gene TRBV18 combines with J gene TRBJ2-7, with D tentatively TRBD1 (6 bases). This CDR3 spans 14 amino acids. V lost 3 bases and J 0 bases, leaving 9 bases between the germline ends. From germline, CDR1 is KGHSH and CDR2 LQKENI. The CDR3 sequence is CASSPTGNSYEQYF. The CDR3 DNA is TGTGCCAGCTCACCGACAGGAAACTCCTACGAGCAGTACTTC.

The chain joins TRBV5-8 to TRBJ1-5; 7 nucleotides line up with TRBD1. The germline gives CDR1 SGHTS, CDR2 YDEGEE. Unmatched junction bases numbered 10, after V lost 4 bases and J lost 3 bases. There are 16 residues in the CDR3. The CDR3 nucleotides are TGTGCCAGCAGCCGCACGACAGGGTTATTCAATCAGCCCCAGCATTTT. Encoded protein: CASSRTTGLFNQPQHF.

This clone was seen just once. The chain is built from TRBV12-3 or TRBV12-4 and TRBJ1-1, with D possibly matching TRBD1 (5 bases). The ends were cut back, 3 bases at V and 4 bases at J, with 9 bases in the middle. The CDR3 is 13 residues long. The CDR3 nucleotides are TGTGCCAGCAGTTTTGGGGGGACCACTGAAGCTTTCTTT. Its protein product is CASSFGGTTEAFF.

The rearrangement links TRBV24-1 to TRBJ1-5; the D gene is possibly TRBD1 (6 bases). Germline V gene sequence: CDR1 KGHDR, CDR2 SFDVKD. The CDR3 has 13 amino acids. Trimming cost V 9 bases and J 4 bases, with 12 bases left between them. CDR3: CATSQGNNQPQHF. CDR3 bases: TGTGCCACCTCACAGGGAAATAATCAGCCCCAGCATTTT.

In this sample, this clone turned up a few times. V and J are TRBV7-6 and TRBJ1-1; 10 bases align to TRBD1. The germline V gene has CDR1 SGHVS and CDR2 FNYEAQ. This CDR3 contains 15 residues. V trimming: 4 bases; J trimming: 5 bases; junction bases outside the gene matches: 7. CDR3 in DNA: TGTGCCAGCAGCTACGACAGGGGGCAGGTGACTGAAGCTTTCTTT. Translated: CASSYDRGQVTEAFF.

This clone was picked up a small number of times. This sequence joins TRBV5-1 and TRBJ1-4, with TRBD1 matching over 10 bases. With V trimmed by 3 bases and J by 6 bases, 2 bases remained unmatched. Germline CDR1 reads SGHRS; CDR2 reads YFSETQ. The CDR3 loop spans 14 amino acids. CDR3 residues: CASSSGTGDEKLFF. Written as DNA, the CDR3 is TGCGCCAGCAGCTCCGGGACAGGGGATGAAAAACTGTTTTTT.

V is TRBV7-9 and J is TRBJ2-5, with TRBD2 as a possible D gene (5 bases). CDR1 SEHNR and CDR2 FQNEAQ come from the germline V gene (reference sequence). This CDR3 region has 12 residues. The V and J ends lost 3 bases and 6 bases respectively, with 8 bases between them. DNA of the CDR3: TGTGCCAGCAGCTTCGGGGAGCAGACCCAGTACTTC. It encodes CASSFGEQTQYF.

The rearrangement links TRBV5-1 to TRBJ1-2, with TRBD1 identical over 9 bases. The CDR3 is 15 amino acids. The V and J ends lost 4 bases and 8 bases, in that order; junction bases with no gene match: 12. CDR1 is SGHRS, CDR2 YFSETQ, per germline. The CDR3 region is CASSPSGTGSRGYTF. The CDR3 DNA sequence: TGCGCCAGCAGCCCGTCCGGGACAGGGAGCCGCGGCTACACCTTC.

Turning to this clone: At one boundary the junction diverges from the germline segment, which might be a read error. The rearrangement joins TRBV28 to TRBJ2-7, with D perhaps TRBD2 (5 bases). This CDR3 contains 12 residues. Germline V gene data show CDR1 as MDHEN and CDR2 as SYDVKM. In DNA, the CDR3 is TGTGTCAGCAGTTCGTCGGGATACGAGCAGTACTTC. It is translated as CVSSSSGYEQYF.

In DNA, the CDR3 is TGTGCCAGCAGCTTAGACACATTTTATAATTCACCCCTCCACTTT. This sequence encodes CASSLDTFYNSPLHF. J is TRBJ1-6 and V is TRBV5-4; D unclear. The CDR3 extends over 15 amino acids. V was pared by 2 bases and J by 4 bases, with 10 bases between. The germline V gene encodes CDR1 SGHNT and CDR2 YYREEE (reference sequence).

The chain couples TRBV30 to TRBJ2-6; 7 nucleotides match TRBD2. Germline values: CDR1 GTSNPN, CDR2 SVGIG (reference sequence). The CDR3 extends over 16 amino acids. Trimming took 3 bases from V and 0 from J; bases not matched to a gene: 5. CDR3 sequence (DNA): TGTGCCTGGAGGGGGGAGGGAGGCTCTGGGGCCAACGTCCTGACTTTC. Translating it yields CAWRGEGGSGANVLTF. Full variable domain (rest looked up from reference TRBV30 and TRBJ2-6): SQTIHQWPATLVQPVGSPLSLECTVEGTSNPNLYWYRQAAGRGLQLLFYSVGIGQISSEVPQNLSASRPQDRQFILSSKKLLLSDSGFYLCAWRGEGGSGANVLTFGAGSRLTVL.

The chain is built from TRBV28 and TRBJ1-2; tentatively, D is TRBD1 (5 bases). Per germline, CDR1 MDHEN and CDR2 SYDVKM. This CDR3 comprises 15 residues. Deletions cut 3 bases from V and 2 bases from J, with 13 bases between. This chain's CDR3 is CASSLGRWTNYGYTF. CDR3 DNA: TGTGCCAGCAGTTTGGGGCGGTGGACAAACTATGGCTACACCTTC.

The chain joins TRBV11-2 to TRBJ2-1; 10 bases match TRBD2. The CDR3 totals 16 residues. In germline, CDR1 is SGHAT, CDR2 FQNNGV. With 6 bases clipped from V and 7 bases from J, the junction kept 12 bases outside the gene matches. The CDR3 sequence: CASSLRLAGRGNEQFF. CDR3 nucleotides: TGTGCCAGCAGTCTTCGACTAGCGGGCCGGGGGAATGAGCAGTTCTTC.